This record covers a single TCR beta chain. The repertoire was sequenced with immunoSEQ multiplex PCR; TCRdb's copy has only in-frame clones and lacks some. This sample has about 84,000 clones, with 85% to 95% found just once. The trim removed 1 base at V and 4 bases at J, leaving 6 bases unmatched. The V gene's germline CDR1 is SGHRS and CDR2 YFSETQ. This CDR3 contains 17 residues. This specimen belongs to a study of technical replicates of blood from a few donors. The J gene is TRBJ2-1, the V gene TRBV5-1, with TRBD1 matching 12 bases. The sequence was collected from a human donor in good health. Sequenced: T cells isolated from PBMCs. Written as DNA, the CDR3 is TGCGCCAGCAGCTTGCTCGGGACAGGGGGCCTATACAATGAGCAGTTCTTC. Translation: CASSLLGTGGLYNEQFF.